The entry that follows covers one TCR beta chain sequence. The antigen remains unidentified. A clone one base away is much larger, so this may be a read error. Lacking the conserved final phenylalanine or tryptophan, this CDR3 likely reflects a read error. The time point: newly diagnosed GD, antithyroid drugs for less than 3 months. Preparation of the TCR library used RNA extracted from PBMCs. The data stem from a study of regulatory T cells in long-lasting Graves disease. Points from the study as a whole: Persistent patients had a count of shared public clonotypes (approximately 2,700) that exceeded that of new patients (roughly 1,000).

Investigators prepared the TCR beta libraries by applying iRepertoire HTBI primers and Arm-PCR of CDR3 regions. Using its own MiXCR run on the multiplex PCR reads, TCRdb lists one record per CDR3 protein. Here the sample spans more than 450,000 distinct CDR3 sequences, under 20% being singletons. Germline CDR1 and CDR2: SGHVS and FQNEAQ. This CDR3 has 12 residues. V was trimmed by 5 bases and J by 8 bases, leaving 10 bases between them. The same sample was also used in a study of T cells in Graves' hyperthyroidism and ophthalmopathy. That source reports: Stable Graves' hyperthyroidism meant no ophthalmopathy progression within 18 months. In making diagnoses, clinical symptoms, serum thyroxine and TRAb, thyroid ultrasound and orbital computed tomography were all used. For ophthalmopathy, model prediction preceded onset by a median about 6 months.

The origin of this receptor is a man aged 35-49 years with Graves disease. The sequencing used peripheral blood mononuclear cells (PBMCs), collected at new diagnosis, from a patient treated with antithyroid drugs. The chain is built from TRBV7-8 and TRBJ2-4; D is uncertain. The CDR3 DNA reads TGTGCCAGCAGCCCCCTTCCGGACATTCAGTACCTC. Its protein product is CASSPLPDIQYL.